Presented here are 20 T cell receptor beta chains from one specimen sequenced in a study of blood T cell repertoires in COVID-19. Libraries were prepared by immunoSEQ multiplex PCR; TCRdb keeps only in-frame clonotypes and omits some of them. This table has roughly 40,000 clones, around 89% appearing once. Sequencing was carried out using peripheral blood. The receptor source for this set is a young man with active or convalescent COVID-19.

The sample holds a few counts of this clone. This chain connects TRBV6-1 to TRBJ1-5; D is ambiguous. V was shortened by 3 bases and J by 1 base, with 10 bases between the two germline ends. This CDR3 comprises 15 residues. Germline CDR1 is MNHNS and CDR2 is SASEGT. CDR3 sequence reads: CASSDLRGSNQPQHF. DNA for the CDR3: TGTGCCAGCAGTGACCTCAGAGGGAGCAATCAGCCCCAGCATTTT.

The V and J genes are TRBV7-9 and TRBJ2-5, with D maybe TRBD1 (5 bases). V shed 5 bases and J shed 8 bases, with 9 bases lying between them. The CDR3 consists of 11 residues. The germline gives CDR1 SEHNR, CDR2 FQNEAQ (reference sequence). The CDR3, as DNA: TGTGCCAGCAGCATAAGGGGTACCCAGTACTTC. As protein: CASSIRGTQYF.

The chain recombines TRBV11-2 with TRBJ2-3; D possibly corresponds to TRBD2 (6 bases). The CDR3 runs 14 residues. From germline, CDR1 is SGHAT and CDR2 FQNNGV. Trimming left V 1 base short and J 1 base short, with 6 bases between. CDR3 in amino acids: CASSLGGGTDTQYF. DNA for the CDR3: TGTGCCAGCAGCTTAGGGGGGGGCACAGATACGCAGTATTTT.

This chain uses TRBV28 with TRBJ1-6; 9 positions match TRBD1. V trimming: 6 bases; J trimming: 6 bases; junction bases outside the gene matches: 12. CDR3 size: 17 residues. Per germline, CDR1 MDHEN and CDR2 SYDVKM. The CDR3 protein is CASSRERTGVSNSPLHF. The DNA of the CDR3 is TGTGCCAGCAGCCGCGAACGGACAGGGGTCTCTAATTCACCCCTCCACTTT.

V and J are TRBV9 and TRBJ2-5; 8 bases fit TRBD2. The ends lost 2 bases at V and 4 bases at J; junction bases unmatched: 7. The CDR3 has 15 residues. In germline, CDR1 is SGDLS, CDR2 YYNGEE. Here the CDR3 DNA reads TGTGCCAGCAGCGTGTCAGCGGGGGCCCCAGAGACCCAGTACTTC. Amino acids: CASSVSAGAPETQYF.

The V call is TRBV7-9, the J call TRBJ2-7; 7 bases align to TRBD1. The junction had 6 bases not matched to a gene; V was cut back by 5 bases and J by 2 bases. The CDR3 extends over 14 amino acids. Looked up from germline, CDR1 is SEHNR and CDR2 is FQNEAQ (reference sequence). The CDR3 reads CASSTTGRTYEQYF. The CDR3, as DNA: TGTGCCAGCAGCACGACAGGGCGTACCTACGAGCAGTACTTC.

The chain couples TRBV4-2 to TRBJ1-2, with D perhaps matching TRBD1 (5 bases). This CDR3 spans 14 amino acids. Germline CDR1 is LGHNA and CDR2 is YNFKEQ. Trimming took 0 bases from V and 0 from J, leaving 5 bases between them. The CDR3 coding sequence is TGTGCCAGCAGCCAAGAAGGGGCTAACTATGGCTACACCTTC. Protein product: CASSQEGANYGYTF.

The V and J genes are TRBV29-1 and TRBJ2-1; 12 bases align to TRBD2. The germline V gene encodes CDR1 SQVTM and CDR2 ANQGSEA. The CDR3 has 14 amino acids. V trimming: 5 bases; J trimming: 10 bases; junction bases outside the gene matches: 9. The CDR3 DNA reads as TGCAGCGTTAGGACTAGCGGGGAGGATGGAGAGCAGTTCTTC. Protein product: CSVRTSGEDGEQFF.

The rearrangement links TRBV6-1 to TRBJ1-5, with D possibly matching TRBD1 (5 bases). Trimming left V 3 bases short and J 2 bases short, with 14 bases between. This CDR3 is 16 amino acids long. Per germline, CDR1 MNHNS and CDR2 SASEGT. For the CDR3, the DNA is TGTGCCAGCAGTGAGTGGAAGGGGTCGGGCAATCAGCCCCAGCATTTT. The encoded protein is CASSEWKGSGNQPQHF.

V is TRBV24-1 and J is TRBJ1-5; no definite D call. Trimming took off 2 bases at V and 9 bases at J, with 7 bases between the two ends. This CDR3 contains 12 residues. The germline gives CDR1 KGHDR, CDR2 SFDVKD. This CDR3 reads CATSDSGRPQHF. Written as DNA, the CDR3 is TGTGCCACCAGTGATTCTGGCAGGCCCCAGCATTTT.

Only one count was recorded for this clone. The chain employs TRBV3-1 (or the pseudogene TRBV3-2) and TRBJ1-1; TRBD1 matches 10 bases. CDR1 LGHDT and CDR2 YNNKEL come from the germline V gene (reference sequence). CDR3 size: 16 residues. V gave up 4 bases and J gave up 3 bases; unmatched junction bases: 8. For the CDR3, the DNA is TGTGCCAGCAGCCGGGGACAGGGGATAGGTTACACTGAAGCTTTCTTT. Encoded protein: CASSRGQGIGYTEAFF.

The genes are TRBV18 and TRBJ1-1, with D unresolved. This CDR3 region has 18 residues. The ends were cut back, 1 base at V and 3 bases at J, with 21 bases in the middle. The V gene's germline CDR1 is KGHSH and CDR2 LQKENI. For the CDR3, the DNA is TGTGCCAGCTCACCACTTAGCCGGGAAACTACCTCCCACACTGAAGCTTTCTTT. As protein: CASSPLSRETTSHTEAFF.

The chain recombines TRBV11-2 with TRBJ2-7, with a weak D call TRBD1 (6 bases). This CDR3 has 14 amino acids. Germline V gene data show CDR1 as SGHAT and CDR2 as FQNNGV. Trimming took off 4 bases at V and 7 bases at J, with 17 bases between the two ends. The chain's CDR3 is CASSSPRGISEQYV. CDR3 bases: TGTGCCAGCAGCTCCCCCAGGGGAATCTCTGAGCAGTACGTC.

The chain employs TRBV11-2 and TRBJ1-2; 7 bases align to TRBD1. Germline loops: CDR1 SGHAT, CDR2 FQNNGV. Trimming took 5 bases from V and 8 from J; bases not matched to a gene: 8. This CDR3 comprises 13 residues. Written as DNA, the CDR3 is TGTGCCAGCAGCCCGACAGGGCTCCAGGGCTACACCTTC. Protein product: CASSPTGLQGYTF.

V and J are TRBV11-3 and TRBJ2-5; D possibly corresponds to TRBD2 (5 bases). Germline CDR1 and CDR2: SGHNT and YENEEA. V was cut by 4 bases and J by 5 bases, with 11 bases left in between. The CDR3 is made up of 13 amino acids. The CDR3 DNA reads as TGTGCCAGCAGCTCGGGGTCAGTGGAGACCCAGTACTTC. Its translation is CASSSGSVETQYF.

The rearrangement joins TRBV2 to TRBJ1-1; 9 positions match TRBD1. CDR3 length: 11 residues. CDR1 is SNHLY and CDR2 is FYNNEI in the germline V gene. The trim removed 7 bases at V and 10 bases at J, leaving 4 bases unmatched. The CDR3 sequence is CASNTGGVAFF. The CDR3 coding sequence is TGTGCCAGCAATACAGGGGGCGTAGCTTTCTTT.

This chain uses TRBV6-5 with TRBJ2-1; the D is unclear. In germline, CDR1 is MNHEY, CDR2 SVGAGI. Trimming pared 6 bases from V and 0 bases from J, leaving 12 bases between. This CDR3 comprises 15 residues. CDR3 nucleotides: TGTGCCAGCAGCCCCAACCGCGGCTCCTACAATGAGCAGTTCTTC. Translation: CASSPNRGSYNEQFF.

By its share, this clone is medium-sized. Other DNA sequences of this sample code for an identical CDR3. The chain has TRBV9 and TRBJ1-1; maybe TRBD1 (6 bases). CDR1 and CDR2 from the germline V gene are SGDLS and YYNGEE. V lost 0 bases and J 3 bases, leaving 6 bases between the germline ends. The CDR3 extends over 13 amino acids. The CDR3 protein is CASSVGQDTEAFF. The CDR3 nucleotides read TGTGCCAGCAGCGTAGGACAGGACACTGAAGCTTTCTTT.

The genes are TRBV19 and TRBJ1-2; 8 bases are a match to TRBD1. Trimming cost V 3 bases and J 2 bases; bases outside gene matches: 5. In germline, CDR1 is LNHDA, CDR2 SQIVND (reference sequence). The CDR3 runs to 15 residues. CDR3 loop: CASSIQRTGNYGYTF. The DNA for the CDR3 is TGTGCCAGTAGTATCCAGAGGACAGGGAACTATGGCTACACCTTC.

This chain joins TRBV2 and TRBJ2-1; 7 bases are a match to TRBD1. Germline CDR1 is SNHLY and CDR2 is FYNNEI. Germline trimming cut 6 bases from V and 15 bases from J; bases unmatched to any gene: 11. The CDR3 has 12 amino acids. The CDR3 DNA is TGTGCCAGCAGCCTCACAGGGGATTCTTTGTTCTTC. This gives the protein CASSLTGDSLFF.